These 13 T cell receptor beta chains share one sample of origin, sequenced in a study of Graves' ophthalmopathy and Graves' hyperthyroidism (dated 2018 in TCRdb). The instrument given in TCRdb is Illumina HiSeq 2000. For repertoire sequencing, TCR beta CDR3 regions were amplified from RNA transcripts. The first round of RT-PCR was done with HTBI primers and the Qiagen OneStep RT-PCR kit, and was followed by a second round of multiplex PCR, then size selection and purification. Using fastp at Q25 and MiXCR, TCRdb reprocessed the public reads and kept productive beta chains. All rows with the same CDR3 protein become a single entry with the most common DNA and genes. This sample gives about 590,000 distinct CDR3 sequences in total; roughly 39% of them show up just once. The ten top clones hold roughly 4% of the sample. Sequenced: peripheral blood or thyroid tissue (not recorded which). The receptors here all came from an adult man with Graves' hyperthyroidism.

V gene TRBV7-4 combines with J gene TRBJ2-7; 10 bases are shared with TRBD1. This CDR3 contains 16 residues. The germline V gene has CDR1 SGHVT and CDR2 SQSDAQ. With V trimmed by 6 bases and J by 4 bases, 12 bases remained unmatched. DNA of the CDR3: TGTGCCAGCAGTACAACCCCGGGACAGGGGTGGTACGAGCAGTACTTC. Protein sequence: CASSTTPGQGWYEQYF.

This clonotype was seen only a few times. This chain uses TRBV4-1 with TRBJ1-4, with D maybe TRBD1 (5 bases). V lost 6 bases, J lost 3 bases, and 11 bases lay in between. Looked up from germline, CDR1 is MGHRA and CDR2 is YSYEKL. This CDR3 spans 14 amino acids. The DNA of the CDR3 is TGCGCCAGCAGAACGGCGGGGGCTAATGAAAAACTGTTTTTT. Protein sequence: CASRTAGANEKLFF.

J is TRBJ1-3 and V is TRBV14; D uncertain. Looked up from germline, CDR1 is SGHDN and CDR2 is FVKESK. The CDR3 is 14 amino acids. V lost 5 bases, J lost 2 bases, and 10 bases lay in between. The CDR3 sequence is CASSDGPTGNTIYF. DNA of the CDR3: TGTGCCAGCAGCGATGGCCCTACTGGAAACACCATATATTTT.

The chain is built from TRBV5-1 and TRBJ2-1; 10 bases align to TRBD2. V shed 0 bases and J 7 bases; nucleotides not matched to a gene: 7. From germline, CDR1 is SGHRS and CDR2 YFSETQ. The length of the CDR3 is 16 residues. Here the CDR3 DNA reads TGCGCCAGCAGCTTGGCCTCAAGGACTAGCGGAAATGAGCAGTTCTTC. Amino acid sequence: CASSLASRTSGNEQFF. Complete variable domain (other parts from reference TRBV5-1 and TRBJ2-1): KAGVTQTPRYLIKTRGQQVTLSCSPISGHRSVSWYQQTPGQGLQFLFEYFSETQRNKGNFPGRFSGRQFSNSRSEMNVSTLELGDSALYLCASSLASRTSGNEQFFGPGTRLTVL.

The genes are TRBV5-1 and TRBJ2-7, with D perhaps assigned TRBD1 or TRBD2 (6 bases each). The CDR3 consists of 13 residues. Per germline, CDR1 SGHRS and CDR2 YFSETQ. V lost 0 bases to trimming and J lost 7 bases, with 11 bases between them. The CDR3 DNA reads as TGCGCCAGCAGCTTGGCCAAAGGGGGGGAGCAGTACTTC. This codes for CASSLAKGGEQYF.

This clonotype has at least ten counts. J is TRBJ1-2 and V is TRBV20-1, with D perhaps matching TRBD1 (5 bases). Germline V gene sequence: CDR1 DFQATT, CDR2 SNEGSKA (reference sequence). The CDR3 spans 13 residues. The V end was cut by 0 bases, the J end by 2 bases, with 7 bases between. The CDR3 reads CSARDRANYGYTF. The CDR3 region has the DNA TGCAGTGCTAGAGACAGGGCGAACTATGGCTACACCTTC.

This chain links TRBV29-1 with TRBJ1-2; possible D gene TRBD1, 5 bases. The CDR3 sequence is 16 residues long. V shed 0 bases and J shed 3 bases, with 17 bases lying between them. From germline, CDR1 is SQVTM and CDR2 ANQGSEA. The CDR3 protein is CSVEEGLAGGDYGYTF. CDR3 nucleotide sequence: TGCAGCGTTGAAGAGGGACTAGCGGGAGGGGACTATGGCTACACCTTC.

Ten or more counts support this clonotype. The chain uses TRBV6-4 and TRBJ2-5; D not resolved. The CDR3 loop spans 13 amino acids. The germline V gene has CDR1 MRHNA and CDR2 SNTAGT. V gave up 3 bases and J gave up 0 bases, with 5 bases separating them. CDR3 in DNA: TGTGCCAGCAGTGAAAATTACCAAGAGACCCAGTACTTC. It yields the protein CASSENYQETQYF.

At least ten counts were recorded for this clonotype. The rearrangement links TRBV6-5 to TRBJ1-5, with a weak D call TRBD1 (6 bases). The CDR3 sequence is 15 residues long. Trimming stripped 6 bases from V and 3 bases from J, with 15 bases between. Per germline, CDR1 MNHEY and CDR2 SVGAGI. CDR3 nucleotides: TGTGCCAGCAGCCTCGAGGGACAACCCAATCAGCCCCAGCATTTT. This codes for CASSLEGQPNQPQHF.

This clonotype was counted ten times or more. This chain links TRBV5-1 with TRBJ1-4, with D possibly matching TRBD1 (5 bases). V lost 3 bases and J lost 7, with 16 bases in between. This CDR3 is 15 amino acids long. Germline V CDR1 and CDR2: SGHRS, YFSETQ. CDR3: CASSSTGLGSEKLFF. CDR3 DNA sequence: TGCGCCAGCAGCTCAACGGGGCTAGGGAGTGAAAAACTGTTTTTT.

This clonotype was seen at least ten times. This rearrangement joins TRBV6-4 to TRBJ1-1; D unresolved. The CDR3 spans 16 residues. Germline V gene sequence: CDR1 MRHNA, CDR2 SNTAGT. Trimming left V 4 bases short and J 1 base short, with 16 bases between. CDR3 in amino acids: CASSGGWTGKNTEAFF. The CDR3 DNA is TGTGCCAGCAGTGGAGGGTGGACTGGTAAGAACACTGAAGCTTTCTTT.

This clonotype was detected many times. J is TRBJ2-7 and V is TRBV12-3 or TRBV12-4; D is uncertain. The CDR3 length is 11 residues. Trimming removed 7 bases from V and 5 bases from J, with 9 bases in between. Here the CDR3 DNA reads TGTGCCAGCACCGCGGCCAACGAGCAGTACTTC. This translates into CASTAANEQYF.

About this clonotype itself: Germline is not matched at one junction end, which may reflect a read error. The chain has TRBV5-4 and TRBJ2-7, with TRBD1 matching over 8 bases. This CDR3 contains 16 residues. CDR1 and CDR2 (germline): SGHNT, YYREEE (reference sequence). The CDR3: CASSLSLGDRPYEQYF. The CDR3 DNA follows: TGTGCCAGCAGTTTATCCCTAGGGGACAGGCCCTATGAGCAGTACTTC.